Listed below are T cell receptor beta chains from one sample, sequenced in a study of blood T cell repertoires in COVID-19. Using immunoSEQ multiplex PCR, the repertoire was profiled, and TCRdb retains in-frame clones only, with some absent. The sample yields hundreds of thousands of clones, approximately 80% seen once. Specimen: peripheral blood. The receptors derive from a man of 80 years or more with acute or convalescent COVID-19. The conserved cysteine and the conserved F or W are not part of the CDR3 here.

V	J	CDR3
TRBV28	TRBJ2-7	ASSLRQGSYEQY
TRBV10-2	TRBJ2-3	ASSEIRLAGGLGTDTQY
TRBV5-6	TRBJ2-7	ASSLWLMGRYEQY
TRBV3-1/TRBV3-2	TRBJ2-1	ASRATGNEQF
TRBV28	TRBJ2-7	ASSPTRGQSYEQY
TRBV7-8	TRBJ2-4	ASSKTGSLAKNIQY
TRBV7-2	TRBJ1-3	ASSYTARSGNTIY
TRBV18	TRBJ1-6	ASSPTGVNGSPLH
TRBV5-1	TRBJ1-6	ASSSGQGFYNSPLH
TRBV11-2	TRBJ2-1	ASSLRGGSPYDEQF
TRBV27	TRBJ1-5	ASSFRKGLISNQPQH
TRBV24-1	TRBJ2-7	ATSDLQPPGQGTYEQY
TRBV19	TRBJ1-1	ASSRTENTEAF
TRBV5-8	TRBJ1-6	ASSIHLSDRGLSPLH
TRBV5-4	TRBJ2-7	ASSPPMGHTLY
TRBV27	TRBJ1-1	ASSLGGGRGQAEAF
TRBV5-8	TRBJ1-2	ASSSAGGGYGYT
TRBV2	TRBJ1-1	ASPRRRLMNTEAF
TRBV6-5	TRBJ1-1	ASRADTDTEAF
TRBV15	TRBJ2-7	ATSRGRGTLRYYEQY
TRBV30	TRBJ2-1	AWSFRDRWTPF
TRBV24-1	TRBJ2-1	ATSDIQAGGSYNEQF
TRBV28	TRBJ2-3	ASTLNRDSSTDTQY
TRBV7-2	TRBJ1-4	ASSSNSGINEKLF
TRBV10-3	TRBJ2-1	AISSIELTNNEQF
TRBV5-4	TRBJ1-2	ASSSGQGAGGYT
TRBV11-1	TRBJ2-7	ASSLALAGVYEQY
TRBV5-1	TRBJ1-1	ASSTQVGGGTEAF
TRBV9	TRBJ2-2	ASSVGTGSAGELF
TRBV7-8	TRBJ1-2	ASSLGGDRKGYT
TRBV28	TRBJ1-5	ASLNTLREQPQH
TRBV5-1	TRBJ2-7	ASSLTSGGPYEQY
TRBV19	TRBJ1-4	ASRTTGSVEKLF
TRBV5-5	TRBJ2-3	ASSLGTSGSTDTQY
TRBV5-4	TRBJ2-7	ASSSTSGKDEQY
TRBV5-1	TRBJ1-5	ASSPRDRNQPQH
TRBV4-2	TRBJ2-2	ASSQPSGGNTGELF
TRBV2	TRBJ1-4	ASSERGGLGEKLF
TRBV6-1	TRBJ1-2	ASNEAGTLYGYT
TRBV7-6	TRBJ2-3	ASSLRGHIDTQY
TRBV6-6	TRBJ1-5	ASSAPGVGNQPQH
TRBV28	TRBJ1-4	ASRPRKLMKWASQKEKLF
TRBV5-1	TRBJ2-2	ASSPDTHTGELF
TRBV11-2	TRBJ2-7	ASSAQGLAGGKDEQY
TRBV12-3/TRBV12-4	TRBJ1-3	ASSLDRYTIY
TRBV6-1	TRBJ2-7	ASSAYLQGALYEQY
TRBV2	TRBJ2-2	ASSEGQGLTGELF
TRBV3-1/TRBV3-2	TRBJ2-3	ASSARDGRGTDTQY
TRBV5-1	TRBJ1-6	ASSLGIRGTGVNNSPLH
TRBV2	TRBJ1-5	ASSPGGAGNQPQH
TRBV27	TRBJ1-2	ASKFTGAQGYT
TRBV10-3	TRBJ1-2	AISENPTGAAYGYT
TRBV25-1	TRBJ1-1	ASSDPRRVSGWA
TRBV15	TRBJ2-2	ATSRDGGGGTGELF
TRBV30	TRBJ1-5	AWSGGQLNQPQH